This T cell receptor (beta chain) derives from a study of T cell responses to AZD1222 COVID-19 vaccine. Study-wide background: Recipients boosted at about 4 weeks or about 12 weeks are pooled.

Germline V CDR1 and CDR2: KGHSH, LQKENI. V lost 3 bases and J 1 base, leaving 6 bases between the germline ends. The CDR3 consists of 14 residues. Overall study results and limits: CD4 TCRs covered the whole spike, strongest at regions 160-218 and 743-854.

Points on this clone: Its antigen is still unknown.

Assay: immunoSEQ multiplex PCR; the TCRdb copy retains only in-frame clones and omits some. The data hold about 120,000 clones, with 70% to 90% observed a single time. J is TRBJ2-2 and V is TRBV18; D uncertain. Sample: peripheral blood, taken on day 0 of AZD1222 vaccination. This TCR came from an adult in good health. The CDR3 region has the DNA TGTGCCAGCTCACCTAACAAGAACACCGGGGAGCTGTTTTTT. Its translation: CASSPNKNTGELFF.